This note documents a single TCR beta chain sequence. Its antigen is not known. The data belong to a study of graft-versus-host responses after intestinal transplantation. Study-wide background: Transplants given to recipients were multivisceral, liver-intestinal, or isolated intestinal. Every recipient underwent anti-thymocyte globulin induction, then tacrolimus and steroids for roughly three years. Study outcomes and limitations: Among circulating GvH clones, peak levels were associated with early post-transplant declines in HvG clones. Detection of GvH clones occurred in recipient marrow, and some had their first appearance in ileum or blood.

Repertoires were generated with immunoSEQ multiplex PCR, while TCRdb's copy carries only in-frame clones and drops some. Among some 84,000 clones listed, approximately 78% were seen once. Germline V gene sequence: CDR1 LNHDA, CDR2 SQIVND (reference sequence). Trimming took off 2 bases at V and 3 bases at J, with 5 bases between the two ends. The CDR3 extends over 14 amino acids. The sample consisted of unstimulated CD4+ T cells sorted from spleen or lymph node cells, taken before intestinal transplant. V is TRBV19 and J is TRBJ2-6; tentatively, D is TRBD1 (5 bases). The TCR was taken from a human donor who received an intestinal transplant. The CDR3: CASSIRGGANVLTF. In nucleotides, the CDR3 is TGTGCCAGTAGTATAAGGGGTGGGGCCAACGTCCTGACTTTC.